This T cell receptor (beta chain) is drawn from a study of response to subunit inactivated influenza vaccine. Study results and caveats: Authors suggested each seasonal influenza vaccination recruits few new T cells.

TCRdb passed the RT-PCR reads through MiXCR, listing each CDR3 protein once. Here the sample spans some 500,000 distinct CDR3 sequences, around 25% being singletons. V was pared by 3 bases and J by 5 bases, with 16 bases between. The CDR3 covers 16 residues. This clonotype has only a few counts. Its antigen remains unknown. The receptor comes from a man aged 50 to 59 who received an inactivated influenza vaccine. The specimen was CD4+ T cells sorted from PBMCs, collected 5 days after vaccination. The rearrangement uses TRBV12-3 or TRBV12-4 and TRBJ2-2, with D perhaps TRBD1 or TRBD2 (6 bases each). CDR3 coding DNA: TGTGCCAGCAGTTTTTTTGGGGGGCGGAAGACCGGGGAGCTGTTTTTT. Translating gives CASSFFGGRKTGELFF.